This T cell receptor beta chain was documented in a study of cytomegalovirus exposure and HLA in healthy donors. To note about this clone: What it recognizes is unknown.

The primer mix had 60 Vbeta and 13 Jbeta primers. TCRdb's table, derived via immunoSEQ multiplex PCR, lists solely in-frame clones and lacks some. The table shows 160,000 or so clones, with roughly 78% occurring only once. Study results and limitations: The study labeled 164 TCR beta chains cytomegalovirus-associated. Association of a missense DCLRE1C variant with TCR beta V- and J-gene trimming was reported in a later analysis.

Germline V gene data show CDR1 as SGHRS and CDR2 as YFSETQ. There are 17 residues in the CDR3. The ends lost 3 bases at V and 4 bases at J; junction bases unmatched: 16. The TCR sequence derives from a woman aged 35 to 49 in good health and CMV-seronegative. This rearrangement joins TRBV5-1 to TRBJ2-7; TRBD1 agrees at 7 bases. The material sequenced was PBMCs. DNA for the CDR3: TGCGCCAGCAGCTCGGCTGGGGACAGATCAACTATGTACGAGCAGTACTTC. Translated, it gives CASSSAGDRSTMYEQYF.